This T cell receptor beta chain came from a study of cytomegalovirus exposure and HLA in healthy donors. Points from the study as a whole: Later analysis demonstrated an association between a missense DCLRE1C variant and TCR beta V- and J-gene trimming. More clonal expansion characterized HLA-associated TCR beta chains than equally common others in a later analysis. Most of the TCR beta V segments (in an earlier analysis) were productive either about 90% or about 30% of the time.

Germline V gene data show CDR1 as GTSNPN and CDR2 as SVGIG (reference sequence). This CDR3 is 12 amino acids long. Concerning this clone: What it binds is unknown.

Primers included in the PCR were 60 Vbeta and 13 Jbeta primers. Sequenced by immunoSEQ multiplex PCR; TCRdb stores in-frame clones only, minus some. The repertoire includes more than 130,000 clones, approximately 73% of them detected once, and around 15% sits in the top ten. Sequenced input: PBMCs. The rearrangement joins TRBV30 to TRBJ2-5; TRBD1 is a possible D gene (7 bases). Matching the DNA end better, TRBJ2-7 makes the J call doubtful. The source of this sequence is a human donor in good health. CDR3 protein: CAAQGGGYEQYF. CDR3 in DNA: TGTGCCGCCCAGGGGGGCGGGTACGAGCAGTACTTC.